A single sample is the source of the 9 T cell receptor beta chains below, sequenced in a study of T-cell reconstitution after alpha-beta-depleted transplantation in children. Findings of the study overall: Fresh T-cell production supplied most of the T-cell counts and diversity seen one year after transplant.

As it was prepared, the TCRbeta library received unique molecular identifiers. TCRdb processed the PCR reads anew with MiXCR; each CDR3 protein has one entry. The sample holds about 300,000 distinct CDR3 sequences, just over 7.5% seen once. Their antigen targets remain unknown. Here the sequenced sample was peripheral blood, taken 360 days after TCRalphabeta/CD19-depleted stem cell transplant. These receptors were collected from a female patient under 10 years old who had a stem cell transplant for Fanconi anemia, so the T cells may come from the graft donor.

The chain has TRBV5-1 and TRBJ1-2, with D possibly matching TRBD1 (6 bases). V gave up 5 bases and J gave up 0 bases, with 14 bases separating them. Germline CDR1 is SGHRS and CDR2 is YFSETQ. The CDR3 length is 15 residues. The CDR3 sequence is CASSAGDPANYGYTF. The CDR3 DNA reads TGCGCCAGCAGTGCAGGGGACCCAGCTAACTATGGCTACACCTTC.

This rearrangement joins TRBV5-1 to TRBJ1-4; TRBD1 is a possible D gene (5 bases). Germline assignment: CDR1 SGHRS and CDR2 YFSETQ. V was pared by 1 base and J by 6 bases, with 16 bases between. There are 16 residues in the CDR3. CDR3 bases: TGCGCCAGCAGCTTGAATCAGGCAGGGTGGGATGAAAAACTGTTTTTT. Protein product: CASSLNQAGWDEKLFF.

Of note for this clonotype: The CDR3 end shows no conserved phenylalanine or tryptophan, and so a read error is likely. The chain combines TRBV6-1 with TRBJ2-7; TRBD1 matches at 7 bases. The CDR3 is 14 amino acids. Germline lookup yields CDR1 MNHNS and CDR2 SASEGT. V was clipped by 6 bases and J by 0 bases; unmatched bases: 5. The CDR3 region has the DNA TGTGCCAGCAGCGTGACAGGGACCTCCTACGAGCAGTACTAC. Translation gives CASSVTGTSYEQYY.

This clonotype was observed at least ten times. This sequence joins TRBV12-3 or TRBV12-4 and TRBJ2-1; the D is unclear. Trimming stripped 3 bases from V and 4 bases from J, with 28 bases between. The CDR3 length is 20 residues. This CDR3 reads CASSFNWPELAVQTYNEQFF. The CDR3 bases are TGTGCCAGCAGTTTTAACTGGCCCGAATTGGCAGTTCAAACTTACAATGAGCAGTTCTTC.

The rearrangement links TRBV7-8 to TRBJ1-2; D remains ambiguous. The V end lost 0 bases, the J end lost 1 base, and 6 bases lay between the germline ends. The CDR3 totals 14 residues. Germline-derived CDR1 and CDR2 are SGHVS and FQNEAQ. CDR3 in DNA: TGTGCCAGCAGCTTAGCAGCGTTTAACTATGGCTACACCTTC. Encoded protein: CASSLAAFNYGYTF.

In this sample, this clonotype turned up many times. The J gene is TRBJ2-7, the V gene TRBV7-8; 10 bases are shared with TRBD1. V gave up 4 bases and J gave up 2 bases; unmatched junction bases: 2. CDR1 and CDR2 from the germline V gene are SGHVS and FQNEAQ. CDR3 length: 14 amino acids. The CDR3 region is CASSSGTGAYEQYV. The DNA for the CDR3 is TGTGCCAGCAGCTCAGGGACAGGGGCCTACGAGCAGTACGTC.

There are many counts of this clonotype. The rearrangement links TRBV28 to TRBJ2-1; possible D gene TRBD2, 5 bases. V lost 7 bases and J 2 bases, leaving 15 bases between the germline ends. Germline V gives CDR1 MDHEN, CDR2 SYDVKM. CDR3 length equals 15 residues. In nucleotides, the CDR3 is TGTGCCAGCATTAGAGGGAGAGGTACCTACAATGAGCAGTTCTTC. It translates to CASIRGRGTYNEQFF.

The sample holds many counts of this clonotype. This rearrangement joins TRBV28 to TRBJ2-5; 8 bases align to TRBD1. Germline loops: CDR1 MDHEN, CDR2 SYDVKM. V shed 7 bases and J 3 bases; nucleotides not matched to a gene: 4. This CDR3 is 13 amino acids long. The CDR3 loop is CASNLQGEETQYF. In DNA, the CDR3 is TGTGCCAGCAACTTACAGGGGGAAGAGACCCAGTACTTC.

For this clonotype: This clone may be a read error of a much larger clone one base away. V and J are TRBV20-1 and TRBJ2-7; TRBD2 matches at 10 bases. There are 17 residues in the CDR3. Germline lookup yields CDR1 DFQATT and CDR2 SNEGSKA (reference sequence). The CDR3 DNA follows: TGCAGTGCTAGTAAGGTACCTAGCGGGAGCGGGGACTACGAGCTGTACTTC. Protein: CSASKVPSGSGDYELYF.